The 29 T cell receptor beta chains listed next were all sequenced from one sample in a study of cytomegalovirus exposure and HLA in healthy donors. PCR involved 60 Vbeta and 13 Jbeta primers. Data came from immunoSEQ multiplex PCR; TCRdb stores just in-frame clones and leaves some out. The sample yields 150,000 to 200,000 clones, about 69% seen once. The sample was PBMCs. These receptor sequences come from a human donor in good health.

The rearrangement links TRBV19 to TRBJ2-5, with 9 bases that match TRBD1. Germline CDR1 is LNHDA and CDR2 is SQIVND (reference sequence). With 5 bases clipped from V and 3 bases from J, the junction kept 4 bases outside the gene matches. CDR3 size: 14 residues. CDR3 DNA sequence: TGTGCCAGTAGTTTGACAGGGGGAGAAGAGACCCAGTACTTC. It encodes CASSLTGGEETQYF. Based on the CDR3 plus reference TRBV19 and TRBJ2-5, the full variable domain is DGGITQSPKYLFRKEGQNVTLSCEQNLNHDAMYWYRQDPGQGLRLIYYSQIVNDFQKGDIAEGYSVSREKKESFPLTVTSAQKNPTAFYLCASSLTGGEETQYFGPGTRLLVL.

The V call is TRBV19, the J call TRBJ1-4; D is undetermined. CDR3 length equals 18 residues. CDR1 is LNHDA and CDR2 is SQIVND in the germline V gene (reference sequence). Trimming stripped 3 bases from V and 2 bases from J, with 19 bases between. CDR3 sequence: CASSIPRHLPSTNEKLFF. CDR3 DNA sequence: TGTGCCAGTAGTATTCCGCGACATCTGCCCTCTACTAATGAAAAACTGTTTTTT.

The chain employs TRBV5-4 and TRBJ2-5, with 7 positions matching TRBD2. CDR3 length equals 16 residues. V was clipped by 5 bases and J by 5 bases; unmatched bases: 15. The germline V gene encodes CDR1 SGHNT and CDR2 YYREEE (reference sequence). The CDR3 is CASSSTRGVVMETQYF. The CDR3 DNA follows: TGTGCCAGCAGTTCAACCCGGGGGGTAGTGATGGAGACCCAGTACTTC.

This sequence joins TRBV4-3 and TRBJ2-5; D remains ambiguous. The J call may be faulty, since TRBJ2-7 better matches the DNA end. Germline CDR1 LGHNA, CDR2 YSLEER. This CDR3 comprises 14 residues. Here the CDR3 reads CASSQDLPSYEQYF. DNA for the CDR3: TGCGCCAGCAGCCAAGATCTCCCAAGCTACGAGCAGTACTTC.

The chain joins TRBV9 to TRBJ1-1; the match to TRBD1 covers 7 bases. There are 15 residues in the CDR3. After removal of 0 bases from V and 4 bases from J, the junction contained 6 bases not matched to a gene. CDR1 SGDLS and CDR2 YYNGEE come from the germline V gene. The CDR3 DNA follows: TGTGCCAGCAGCGTAGGTTCCAGGGGGACCACTGAAGCTTTCTTT. It encodes CASSVGSRGTTEAFF.

The CDR3 region is CASSLDVSSGELFF. CDR3 DNA: TGTGCCAGCAGCTTGGACGTCTCCAGCGGGGAGCTGTTTTTT. This sequence joins TRBV5-6 and TRBJ2-2, with no clear D. The CDR3 contains 14 residues. Germline V CDR1 and CDR2: SGHDT, YYEEEE. With 0 bases removed from V and 7 bases from J, the gap between germline ends came to 10 bases.

This chain links TRBV7-9 with TRBJ2-3; TRBD2 aligns across 14 bases. The CDR3 consists of 16 residues. Germline CDR1 SEHNR, CDR2 FQNEAQ (reference sequence). The V segment lost 3 bases and the J segment 4 bases; nucleotides outside the gene matches: 3. The CDR3 DNA follows: TGTGCCAGCAGCTTTCCGGGACTAGCGGGGGCAGATACGCAGTATTTT. Its protein is CASSFPGLAGADTQYF. Supplemented by reference TRBV7-9 and TRBJ2-3, the full variable domain reads DTGVSQNPRHKITKRGQNVTFRCDPISEHNRLYWYRQTLGQGPEFLTYFQNEAQLEKSRLLSDRFSAERPKGSFSTLEIQRTEQGDSAMYLCASSFPGLAGADTQYFGPGTRLTVL.

The chain links TRBV30 to TRBJ1-2, with D tentatively TRBD1 (6 bases). This CDR3 spans 13 amino acids. Germline lookup yields CDR1 GTSNPN and CDR2 SVGIG (reference sequence). Trimming cost V 3 bases and J 6 bases, with 14 bases left between them. CDR3 sequence reads: CAWRMGGDNGYTF. For the CDR3, the DNA is TGTGCCTGGAGGATGGGAGGGGACAATGGCTACACCTTC.

The rearrangement uses TRBV10-2 and TRBJ2-4, with 9 nucleotides matching TRBD1. CDR1 and CDR2 (germline): WSHSY, SAAADI. The CDR3 has 15 amino acids. V lost 6 bases, J lost 3 bases, and 6 bases stayed unmatched. For the CDR3, the DNA is TGCGCCAGCAGCCGGACAGGGGTAGGCAAAAACATTCAGTACTTC. Translation gives CASSRTGVGKNIQYF.

This chain uses TRBV19 with TRBJ2-4; 9 nucleotides align to TRBD1. V lost 5 bases to trimming and J lost 8 bases; unmatched junction nucleotides: 10. This CDR3 is built from 15 residues. Germline CDR1 reads LNHDA; CDR2 reads SQIVND (reference sequence). In DNA form, the CDR3 reads TGTGCCAGTAGTCCAGGGACAGGGAGGATGGACATTCAGTACTTC. It translates to CASSPGTGRMDIQYF.

This chain joins TRBV7-2 and TRBJ1-2; D is unresolved. The germline CDR1 and CDR2 sequences are SGHTA and FQGNSA. The V end was cut by 2 bases, the J end by 2 bases, with 15 bases between. The CDR3 runs to 16 residues. CDR3 nucleotides: TGTGCCAGCAGCTTAACAGTTGGAAATGCGAACTATGGCTACACCTTC. Its translation is CASSLTVGNANYGYTF.

A note on this clone: One end of the junction does not line up with germline, which may come from a read error. V and J are TRBV5-1 and TRBJ2-1; D might be TRBD1 (5 bases). This CDR3 spans 15 amino acids. Germline CDR1 reads SGHRS; CDR2 reads YFSETQ. The CDR3 here is CASGLEMSGMDGQFF. CDR3 sequence (DNA): TGCGCCAGCGGCTTGGAAATGTCAGGGATGGATGGGCAGTTCTTC.

This clone came up a few times. The chain links TRBV4-1 to TRBJ2-5; possible D gene TRBD1, 5 bases. The J call may be wrong; the DNA end is better matched by TRBJ2-7. The length of the CDR3 is 13 residues. The germline V gene encodes CDR1 MGHRA and CDR2 YSYEKL. CDR3 coding DNA: TGCGCCAGCAGCCGAATACCAGGGAACGAGCAGTACTTC. It translates to CASSRIPGNEQYF.

CDR3 residues: CASSVATGVEQYF. The CDR3 DNA reads TGTGCCAGCAGCGTAGCTACGGGGGTCGAGCAGTACTTC. The V gene is TRBV9, the J gene TRBJ2-7; a possible D gene is TRBD2 (6 bases). Germline assignment: CDR1 SGDLS and CDR2 YYNGEE. V lost 0 bases to trimming and J lost 6 bases, with 10 bases between them. The CDR3 loop spans 13 amino acids.

This clone was recorded a few times. V gene TRBV5-4 combines with J gene TRBJ1-2; 9 nucleotides line up with TRBD1. CDR3 length equals 12 residues. Germline CDR1 and CDR2: SGHNT and YYREEE (reference sequence). V was pared by 4 bases and J by 8 bases, with 3 bases of the junction left unmatched. Written as DNA, the CDR3 is TGTGCCAGCAGCCGGACAGGGGAAGGCTACACCTTC. Translated, it gives CASSRTGEGYTF.

The chain combines TRBV11-3 with TRBJ2-7; a weak D match, TRBD2 (6 bases). The germline CDR1 and CDR2 sequences are SGHNT and YENEEA. V lost 5 bases and J 0 bases, leaving 17 bases between the germline ends. CDR3 length: 16 amino acids. As DNA, the CDR3 is TGTGCCAGCAGCATACGGGACTTTTCAAGCTCCTACGAGCAGTACTTC. Its translation is CASSIRDFSSSYEQYF.

The chain couples TRBV27 to TRBJ2-7, with unresolved D. CDR3 length: 13 residues. The V end was cut by 1 base, the J end by 5 bases, with 9 bases between. The germline gives CDR1 MNHEY, CDR2 SMNVEV (reference sequence). The DNA of the CDR3 is TGTGCCAGCAGTTTATTTCAGCAGGACGAGCAGTACTTC. Protein: CASSLFQQDEQYF.

This chain uses TRBV30 with TRBJ1-2; D call uncertain. Trimming stripped 0 bases from V and 6 bases from J, with 5 bases between. There are 11 residues in the CDR3. Germline lookup yields CDR1 GTSNPN and CDR2 SVGIG (reference sequence). The CDR3 spells CAWSVEHGYTF. In nucleotides, the CDR3 is TGTGCCTGGAGTGTCGAGCATGGCTACACCTTC. Looking up the rest from reference TRBV30 and TRBJ1-2 gives the full variable domain: SQTIHQWPATLVQPVGSPLSLECTVEGTSNPNLYWYRQAAGRGLQLLFYSVGIGQISSEVPQNLSASRPQDRQFILSSKKLLLSDSGFYLCAWSVEHGYTFGSGTRLTVV.

The chain uses TRBV29-1 and TRBJ1-3, with 8 bases matching TRBD1. The V segment lost 7 bases and the J segment 0 bases; nucleotides outside the gene matches: 11. The germline gives CDR1 SQVTM, CDR2 ANQGSEA. The CDR3 extends over 16 amino acids. DNA of the CDR3: TGCAGCGCTGGGGTTGGGACAGGATTCTCTGGAAACACCATATATTTT. Translated: CSAGVGTGFSGNTIYF. The entire variable domain, with the rest obtained from reference TRBV29-1 and TRBJ1-3, is as follows: SAVISQKPSRDICQRGTSLTIQCQVDSQVTMMFWYRQQPGQSLTLIATANQGSEATYESGFVIDKFPISRPNLTFSTLTVSNMSPEDSSIYLCSAGVGTGFSGNTIYFGEGSWLTVV.

The CDR3, as DNA: TGTGCCAGCAGCTTGGCCTACGTACCCACTGAAGCTTTCTTT. Its translation: CASSLAYVPTEAFF. The V call is TRBV5-4, the J call TRBJ1-1; D remains unclear. V lost 0 bases and J 4 bases, leaving 10 bases between the germline ends. This CDR3 contains 14 residues. The V gene's germline CDR1 is SGHNT and CDR2 YYREEE (reference sequence).

The V gene is TRBV5-6, the J gene TRBJ1-2, with 10 nucleotides matching TRBD1. The trim removed 4 bases at V and 5 bases at J, leaving 8 bases unmatched. The length of the CDR3 is 15 residues. The V gene's germline CDR1 is SGHDT and CDR2 YYEEEE. This CDR3 is CASSRGGQGTYGYTF. The CDR3 DNA reads TGTGCCAGCAGCCGGGGGGGACAGGGGACATATGGCTACACCTTC.

V usage is TRBV10-3 and J usage is TRBJ1-1; D is unresolved. The V end lost 3 bases, the J end lost 6 bases, and 14 bases lay between the germline ends. This CDR3 contains 14 residues. Per the germline V gene, CDR1 is ENHRY and CDR2 is SYGVKD. The CDR3 DNA sequence: TGTGCCATCAGTGAAGAGGGAACTCGGGCTGAAGCTTTCTTT. Its translation: CAISEEGTRAEAFF.

The chain couples TRBV4-1 to TRBJ2-5, with D unclear. The V end was cut by 0 bases, the J end by 5 bases, with 10 bases between. The CDR3 spans 14 residues. Germline CDR1 is MGHRA and CDR2 is YSYEKL. CDR3 sequence: CASSQDAEPETQYF. The CDR3 nucleotides are TGCGCCAGCAGCCAAGATGCGGAACCGGAGACCCAGTACTTC.

The chain has TRBV6-1 and TRBJ1-5; D not resolved. CDR3 length equals 14 residues. V lost 2 bases and J 5 bases, leaving 10 bases between the germline ends. Germline-derived CDR1 and CDR2 are MNHNS and SASEGT. This CDR3 is CASSELLPHQPQHF. CDR3 coding DNA: TGTGCCAGCAGTGAATTACTCCCTCATCAGCCCCAGCATTTT.

In DNA form, the CDR3 reads TGTGCCTGGAGCCAGGGGAGTACTGAAGCTTTCTTT. Its protein is CAWSQGSTEAFF. The chain combines TRBV30 with TRBJ1-1; TRBD1 might be the D (6 bases). V was clipped by 3 bases and J by 5 bases, with 10 bases between them. From germline, CDR1 is GTSNPN and CDR2 SVGIG (reference sequence). The CDR3 loop spans 12 amino acids.

J is TRBJ1-2 and V is TRBV4-3; 10 positions match TRBD1. Per germline, CDR1 LGHNA and CDR2 YSLEER. CDR3 length equals 15 residues. With 3 bases clipped from V and 5 bases from J, the junction kept 6 bases outside the gene matches. CDR3 amino acids: CASSQGGQGVYGYTF. In nucleotides, the CDR3 is TGCGCCAGCAGCCAGGGTGGACAGGGGGTATATGGCTACACCTTC.

The rearrangement joins TRBV7-6 to TRBJ2-2, with D maybe TRBD2 (5 bases). V lost 1 base, J lost 5 bases, and 17 bases lay in between. CDR1 and CDR2 from the germline V gene are SGHVS and FNYEAQ. The CDR3 spans 17 residues. DNA for the CDR3: TGTGCCAGCAGCTTAGTGGTCCCCCCACCGGGGACCGGGGAGCTGTTTTTT. Translated: CASSLVVPPPGTGELFF. The full variable domain, with the rest looked up from reference TRBV7-6 and TRBJ2-2, is GAGVSQSPRYKVTKRGQDVALRCDPISGHVSLYWYRQALGQGPEFLTYFNYEAQQDKSGLPNDRFSAERPEGSISTLTIQRTEQRDSAMYRCASSLVVPPPGTGELFFGEGSRLTVL.

V and J are TRBV7-8 and TRBJ2-5, with TRBD2 matching 13 bases. Germline trimming cut 5 bases from V and 1 base from J; bases unmatched to any gene: 4. Per the germline V gene, CDR1 is SGHVS and CDR2 is FQNEAQ. The CDR3 is 16 residues long. The CDR3 bases are TGTGCCAGCAGCACGAGGACTAGCGGGGGCCAAGAGACCCAGTACTTC. Protein: CASSTRTSGGQETQYF.

This chain links TRBV5-4 with TRBJ1-2; TRBD1 might be the D (6 bases). Germline V gene sequence: CDR1 SGHNT, CDR2 YYREEE (reference sequence). This CDR3 comprises 14 residues. With 4 bases removed from V and 6 bases from J, the gap between germline ends came to 16 bases. The chain's CDR3 is CASSPLDRPDGYTF. CDR3 in DNA: TGTGCCAGCAGCCCCCTCGACAGGCCGGATGGCTACACCTTC. Supplemented by reference TRBV5-4 and TRBJ1-2, the full variable domain reads ETGVTQSPTHLIKTRGQQVTLRCSSQSGHNTVSWYQQALGQGPQFIFQYYREEENGRGNFPPRFSGLQFPNYSSELNVNALELDDSALYLCASSPLDRPDGYTFGSGTRLTVV.